This T cell receptor (beta chain) was identified in a study of cytomegalovirus exposure and HLA in healthy donors. As for the study in general: Earlier results showed approximately 120 million unique TCR beta sequences derived from approximately 180 million T cells. Of the donors genotyped, several hundred in all, 80% to 85% fell in the Caucasian-associated ancestry cluster.

This clone was observed once. The length of the CDR3 is 14 residues. With 1 base removed from V and 4 bases from J, the gap between germline ends came to 11 bases. CDR1 SGHRS and CDR2 YFSETQ come from the germline V gene. A multiplex PCR was run with 60 Vbeta primers and 13 Jbeta primers. Generated by immunoSEQ multiplex PCR, the TCRdb table keeps only in-frame clones and is missing some. The table records roughly 200,000 clones, about 83% of them present only once. What was sequenced was PBMCs. This TCR derives from a female donor in good health and CMV-seronegative. V usage is TRBV5-1 and J usage is TRBJ1-1; D call uncertain. CDR3 region: CASSLFDAGTEAFF. DNA of the CDR3: TGCGCCAGCAGCTTGTTCGATGCAGGCACTGAAGCTTTCTTT.